The 19 T cell receptor beta chains in this list originate from one sample, sequenced in a study of OX40 agonist ivuxolimab in advanced cancers. Clones were sequenced by immunoSEQ multiplex PCR, and TCRdb holds only the in-frame ones, with some missing. The sample lists around 33,000 clones; about four fifths were seen once. The source was CD4+ or CD8+ T cells sorted from blood, collected in a trial of the OX40 agonist ivuxolimab. The receptors originated from an adult with an advanced solid tumor such as melanoma, head and neck, liver or kidney cancer.

This clone was seen a few times. The rearrangement joins TRBV7-2 to TRBJ2-3; D is ambiguous. This CDR3 has 15 amino acids. Germline-derived CDR1 and CDR2 are SGHTA and FQGNSA. Trimming shortened V by 6 bases and J by 0 bases, and 13 bases separated the two germline ends. The DNA of the CDR3 is TGTGCCAGCAGTCTAGAGTCGTATAGCACAGATACGCAGTATTTT. Translation gives CASSLESYSTDTQYF.

The chain recombines TRBV4-1 with TRBJ1-6; 7 bases are a match to TRBD1. This CDR3 is 14 amino acids long. Germline values: CDR1 MGHRA, CDR2 YSYEKL. Trimming cost V 5 bases and J 9 bases; bases outside gene matches: 7. CDR3 coding DNA: TGCGCCAGCAGCAACCGGGACAGAGGTTCACCCCTCCACTTT. Its protein product is CASSNRDRGSPLHF.

V gene TRBV2 combines with J gene TRBJ2-2; maybe TRBD1 (6 bases). CDR1 and CDR2 from the germline V gene are SNHLY and FYNNEI. The germline V and J ends were trimmed by 4 bases and 3 bases, with 12 bases remaining between them. This CDR3 spans 15 amino acids. The CDR3 sequence is CASSVHRVDTGELFF. The CDR3 nucleotides are TGTGCCAGCAGTGTTCACAGGGTGGACACCGGGGAGCTGTTTTTT.

The V gene is TRBV5-1, the J gene TRBJ2-7; TRBD2 matches at 7 bases. The trim removed 0 bases at V and 0 bases at J, leaving 3 bases unmatched. The CDR3 consists of 15 residues. The V gene's germline CDR1 is SGHRS and CDR2 YFSETQ. CDR3 in amino acids: CASSLDGRRSYEQYF. In nucleotides, the CDR3 is TGCGCCAGCAGCTTGGACGGGAGGCGCTCCTACGAGCAGTACTTC.

The gene calls are TRBV30 and TRBJ2-3; no reliable D call. The CDR3 consists of 13 residues. The V gene's germline CDR1 is GTSNPN and CDR2 SVGIG (reference sequence). Trimming pared 5 bases from V and 8 bases from J, leaving 17 bases between. The CDR3 DNA is TGTGCCTGGTCGCAGAGATCGTATGGTACGCAGTATTTT. It specifies CAWSQRSYGTQYF.

This clone was seen only once. CDR3 in DNA: TGTGCCAGCAGCCCAAGACTAGCGGATAGCACAGATACGCAGTATTTT. Translating gives CASSPRLADSTDTQYF. The gene calls are TRBV7-2 and TRBJ2-3; 9 nucleotides align to TRBD2. The CDR3 extends over 16 amino acids. The V gene's germline CDR1 is SGHTA and CDR2 FQGNSA. V shed 5 bases and J 0 bases; nucleotides not matched to a gene: 6.

This chain joins TRBV19 and TRBJ2-3; 12 bases are shared with TRBD2. Trimming cost V 3 bases and J 1 base; bases outside gene matches: 8. The CDR3 covers 18 residues. Germline V CDR1 and CDR2: LNHDA, SQIVND (reference sequence). The CDR3 reads CASSIFLAGGPGTDTQYF. The DNA for the CDR3 is TGTGCCAGTAGTATTTTCCTAGCGGGAGGGCCCGGCACAGATACGCAGTATTTT.

The V gene is TRBV7-3, the J gene TRBJ1-1; D remains unclear. Germline CDR1 and CDR2: SGHTA and FQGTGA. The CDR3 consists of 13 residues. V was shortened by 5 bases and J by 6 bases, with 13 bases between the two germline ends. The CDR3 DNA reads TGTGCCAGCAGCAAGACATTCCGGGCTGAAGCTTTCTTT. Encoded protein: CASSKTFRAEAFF. Using reference TRBV7-3 and TRBJ1-1 for the parts outside the CDR3, the full variable domain is GAGVSQTPSNKVTEKGKYVELRCDPISGHTALYWYRQSLGQGPEFLIYFQGTGAADDSGLPNDRFFAVRPEGSVSTLKIQRTERGDSAVYLCASSKTFRAEAFFGQGTRLTVV.

This clone was seen only once. V gene TRBV6-6 combines with J gene TRBJ2-3; 9 nucleotides line up with TRBD2. The CDR3 is 16 amino acids. CDR1 is MNHNY, CDR2 SVGAGI, per germline (reference sequence). Trimming took 6 bases from V and 1 from J; bases not matched to a gene: 8. The CDR3: CASRLAGSPGTDTQYF. CDR3 DNA sequence: TGTGCCAGCAGGCTAGCGGGGTCCCCTGGCACAGATACGCAGTATTTT.

This chain uses TRBV19 with TRBJ1-1; no definite D call. The CDR3 is 12 amino acids. V lost 5 bases to trimming and J lost 4 bases, with 8 bases between them. From germline, CDR1 is LNHDA and CDR2 SQIVND (reference sequence). Written as DNA, the CDR3 is TGTGCCAGTAGTTCCTATTTCACTGAAGCTTTCTTT. This translates into CASSSYFTEAFF.

This rearrangement joins TRBV28 to TRBJ2-7; the D gene is possibly TRBD1 (5 bases). Trimming took 3 bases from V and 2 from J, leaving 17 bases between them. The CDR3 runs to 16 residues. Per germline, CDR1 MDHEN and CDR2 SYDVKM. The CDR3 DNA follows: TGTGCCAGCAGTTTCTCACTGACAGCTCTTACCTACGAGCAGTACTTC. Its protein is CASSFSLTALTYEQYF.

The chain has TRBV7-9 and TRBJ1-5, with D possibly matching TRBD1 (6 bases). The ends were cut back, 5 bases at V and 0 bases at J, with 11 bases in the middle. The germline V gene encodes CDR1 SEHNR and CDR2 FQNEAQ (reference sequence). The CDR3 is made up of 15 amino acids. CDR3 in DNA: TGTGCCAGCAGCCGCTCAGGGGCTAGCAATCAGCCCCAGCATTTT. This codes for CASSRSGASNQPQHF.

This clone was observed a single time. V gene TRBV5-1 combines with J gene TRBJ2-1, with 9 bases identical to TRBD1. This CDR3 spans 18 amino acids. CDR1 and CDR2 (germline): SGHRS, YFSETQ. Trimming at V came to 4 bases and at J to 3 bases, leaving 14 bases not matched to a gene. The CDR3 DNA reads as TGCGCCAGCAGCCGGGGACAGGGAGGAAGGCAGTACTACAATGAGCAGTTCTTC. It yields the protein CASSRGQGGRQYYNEQFF.

This clone was found a few times. This rearrangement joins TRBV5-4 to TRBJ2-1; the match to TRBD1 covers 9 bases. Germline CDR1 and CDR2: SGHNT and YYREEE (reference sequence). The CDR3 totals 15 residues. After removal of 0 bases from V and 4 bases from J, the junction contained 2 bases not matched to a gene. The DNA for the CDR3 is TGTGCCAGCAGCTTGGACAGGGGGCAATACAATGAGCAGTTCTTC. It translates to CASSLDRGQYNEQFF.

This sequence joins TRBV27 and TRBJ1-4; TRBD1 aligns across 10 bases. J was trimmed by 8 bases and V by 6 bases; bases with no gene match: 9. Germline loops: CDR1 MNHEY, CDR2 SMNVEV (reference sequence). The CDR3 is 15 residues long. For the CDR3, the DNA is TGTGCCAGCAGACCCCGACAGGGGGCACGAGAAAAACTGTTTTTT. Its translation: CASRPRQGAREKLFF.

The rearrangement joins TRBV28 to TRBJ1-3, with 9 bases matching TRBD1. The CDR3 loop spans 13 amino acids. Germline V gene lookup returns CDR1 MDHEN and CDR2 SYDVKM. V lost 2 bases to trimming and J lost 8 bases; unmatched junction nucleotides: 1. The chain's CDR3 is CASSLTGGHTIYF. CDR3 bases: TGTGCCAGCAGTTTAACAGGGGGCCACACCATATATTTT.

The chain employs TRBV10-3 and TRBJ2-3; D is perhaps TRBD1 (8 bases). This CDR3 comprises 13 residues. CDR1 and CDR2 (germline): ENHRY, SYGVKD. Between the trimmed V and J ends, which lost 10 bases and 5 bases, there was a span of 16 bases. The DNA for the CDR3 is TGTGCCACCACGACAGGGGAGGGAGATACGCAGTATTTT. Amino acids: CATTTGEGDTQYF.

The CDR3 here is CAWSLGRRGNQPQHF. CDR3 DNA: TGTGCCTGGAGTTTGGGCCGGCGGGGCAATCAGCCCCAGCATTTT. V gene TRBV30 combines with J gene TRBJ1-5, with D unresolved. Per germline, CDR1 GTSNPN and CDR2 SVGIG (reference sequence). The CDR3 covers 15 residues. Trimming stripped 2 bases from V and 2 bases from J, with 13 bases between.

The chain has TRBV5-4 and TRBJ2-7; D unresolved. Per the germline V gene, CDR1 is SGHNT and CDR2 is YYREEE (reference sequence). CDR3 length equals 16 residues. V was shortened by 1 base and J by 0 bases, with 14 bases between the two germline ends. The CDR3, as DNA: TGTGCCAGCAGCTTGAGTGGAATTATTAGCTCCTACGAGCAGTACTTC. Translation: CASSLSGIISSYEQYF. The variable domain in full, completed from reference TRBV5-4 and TRBJ2-7, reads ETGVTQSPTHLIKTRGQQVTLRCSSQSGHNTVSWYQQALGQGPQFIFQYYREEENGRGNFPPRFSGLQFPNYSSELNVNALELDDSALYLCASSLSGIISSYEQYFGPGTRLTVT.